The entry below gives a single T cell receptor (beta chain) sequence along with its context. Its antigen is not identified. The sample originates from a study of cytomegalovirus exposure and HLA in healthy donors. Overall study results and limits: Diagnosis of cytomegalovirus status made by the classifier reportedly showed high specificity and sensitivity. Cytomegalovirus association was assigned to approximately 160 TCR beta chains. Rarity marked most TCR sequences, yet some public TCRs occurred in many donors. In vitro work confirmed that three CMV-associated chains recognize CMV antigens.

V lost 6 bases, J lost 0 bases, and 13 bases lay in between. Germline CDR1 and CDR2: MGHDK and SYGVNS. The CDR3 has 15 residues. Using immunoSEQ multiplex PCR, the repertoire was profiled, and TCRdb retains in-frame clones only, with some absent. Here the sample spans 65,000 to 100,000 clones, more than 85% being singletons. The clonotype originates from a woman in her twenties or thirties in good health and CMV-seronegative. Specimen: PBMCs. The rearrangement links TRBV25-1 to TRBJ2-3; D might be TRBD1 (6 bases). CDR3 sequence (DNA): TGTGCCAGCAGCTTTGGACAGACTAGCACAGATACGCAGTATTTT. The encoded protein is CASSFGQTSTDTQYF.